The 31 T cell receptor beta chains listed next were all sequenced from one sample in a study of T cell clones after liver transplantation. The method was immunoSEQ multiplex PCR; TCRdb's version includes in-frame clones alone and lacks a portion of them. The sample shows some 13,000 clones, 74% of them seen only once. Material: CD8+ T cells from blood, obtained at the 22-month timepoint. These receptors all stem from a human patient who received a liver transplant. Part of the T cell pool may stem from the graft donor.

J is TRBJ2-5 and V is TRBV29-1; TRBD2 matches at 14 bases. V trimming: 7 bases; J trimming: 3 bases; junction bases outside the gene matches: 4. CDR3 length: 14 residues. Germline CDR1 is SQVTM and CDR2 is ANQGSEA. CDR3 amino acids: CSGRLAGGEETQYF. In DNA, the CDR3 is TGCAGCGGGCGACTAGCGGGAGGGGAAGAGACCCAGTACTTC.

The CDR3 spells CASSRGTSGGRDYEQYF. CDR3 bases: TGTGCCAGCAGCCGAGGGACTAGCGGGGGCCGGGACTACGAGCAGTACTTC. The J gene is TRBJ2-7, the V gene TRBV11-3; 14 positions agree with TRBD2. The CDR3 sequence is 17 residues long. Germline loops: CDR1 SGHNT, CDR2 YENEEA. J gave up 3 bases and V 5 bases, and 9 bases lay outside the gene matches.

The chain employs TRBV6-1 and TRBJ2-2; D possibly corresponds to TRBD1 (6 bases). The V end was cut by 5 bases, the J end by 2 bases, with 12 bases between. This CDR3 comprises 15 residues. CDR1 is MNHNS, CDR2 SASEGT, per germline. The CDR3 DNA is TGTGCCAGCAGTCTGGACAGTCAAAACACCGGGGAGCTGTTTTTT. This sequence encodes CASSLDSQNTGELFF.

The chain is built from TRBV15 and TRBJ2-3; possibly TRBD2 for D (5 bases). Germline lookup yields CDR1 LNHNV and CDR2 YYDKDF (reference sequence). This CDR3 contains 15 residues. V was clipped by 6 bases and J by 2 bases, with 15 bases between them. The CDR3 nucleotides are TGTGCCACCAGTAGATACCCGGGGTACACAGATACGCAGTATTTT. It encodes CATSRYPGYTDTQYF.

The chain couples TRBV9 to TRBJ1-3, with D hard to call. This CDR3 contains 15 residues. V was shortened by 3 bases and J by 0 bases, with 10 bases between the two germline ends. CDR1 SGDLS and CDR2 YYNGEE come from the germline V gene. The CDR3 DNA reads TGTGCCAGCAGCGCCGACGGCGACTCTGGAAACACCATATATTTT. This translates into CASSADGDSGNTIYF. Based on the CDR3 plus reference TRBV9 and TRBJ1-3, the full variable domain is DSGVTQTPKHLITATGQRVTLRCSPRSGDLSVYWYQQSLDQGLQFLIQYYNGEERAKGNILERFSAQQFPDLHSELNLSSLELGDSALYFCASSADGDSGNTIYFGEGSWLTVV.

The chain joins TRBV27 to TRBJ2-5, with TRBD1 as a possible D gene (6 bases). The CDR3 has 15 residues. Germline CDR1 MNHEY, CDR2 SMNVEV (reference sequence). Trimming removed 5 bases from V and 0 bases from J, with 13 bases in between. The CDR3 DNA follows: TGTGCCAGCAGTACCCGACAGGACTACCAAGAGACCCAGTACTTC. This encodes CASSTRQDYQETQYF.

The rearrangement uses TRBV27 and TRBJ2-3; 14 bases are a match to TRBD2. The CDR3 runs to 16 residues. V lost 5 bases, J lost 7 bases, and 8 bases stayed unmatched. The germline V gene encodes CDR1 MNHEY and CDR2 SMNVEV (reference sequence). CDR3 sequence reads: CASSRPGLAGAYTQYF. The CDR3 DNA reads TGTGCCAGCAGTCGTCCGGGACTAGCGGGAGCTTATACGCAGTATTTT.

The chain recombines TRBV6-1 with TRBJ1-1, with TRBD1 identical over 8 bases. V was pared by 3 bases and J by 10 bases, with 1 base of the junction left unmatched. The length of the CDR3 is 11 residues. Per the germline V gene, CDR1 is MNHNS and CDR2 is SASEGT. The CDR3 sequence: CASSDTGGAFF. CDR3 DNA: TGTGCCAGCAGTGACACAGGGGGAGCTTTCTTT.

This clone was seen just once. The genes are TRBV20-1 and TRBJ1-2; D gene uncertain. The germline V gene encodes CDR1 DFQATT and CDR2 SNEGSKA (reference sequence). With 4 bases removed from V and 7 bases from J, the gap between germline ends came to 10 bases. CDR3 length: 11 amino acids. CDR3 sequence (DNA): TGCAGTGCTAAGATTCCTGTTGGCTACACCTTC. It encodes CSAKIPVGYTF.

The V call is TRBV4-2, the J call TRBJ2-3, with D unclear. The germline gives CDR1 LGHNA, CDR2 YNFKEQ. The length of the CDR3 is 13 residues. Trimming removed 4 bases at V and 2 bases at J, with 7 bases between. CDR3 region: CASSLTTTDTQYF. Here the CDR3 DNA reads TGTGCCAGCAGCCTAACGACCACAGATACGCAGTATTTT.

In the case of this clone: The sample has other DNA sequences that encode this CDR3 too. The chain couples TRBV29-1 to TRBJ2-7; TRBD1 is a possible D gene (5 bases). The CDR3 is made up of 12 amino acids. Germline V lookup: CDR1 SQVTM, CDR2 ANQGSEA. Trimming cost V 3 bases and J 3 bases, with 9 bases left between them. The chain's CDR3 is CSVELRDYEQYF. The CDR3 DNA is TGCAGCGTTGAGCTCAGGGACTACGAGCAGTACTTC.

V is TRBV19 and J is TRBJ2-5, with D hard to call. This CDR3 is built from 12 residues. V was pared by 4 bases and J by 4 bases, with 7 bases between. Germline V gene sequence: CDR1 LNHDA, CDR2 SQIVND (reference sequence). CDR3 coding DNA: TGTGCCAGTAGTAATGGGCGAGAGACCCAGTACTTC. Its protein is CASSNGRETQYF.

The V gene is TRBV29-1, the J gene TRBJ1-2; unclear D gene. Per the germline V gene, CDR1 is SQVTM and CDR2 is ANQGSEA. The V gene lost 1 base and the J gene lost 2 bases, with 5 bases spanning the gap. The CDR3 is 12 residues long. In nucleotides, the CDR3 is TGCAGCGTTGAAGGCCAGAACTATGGCTACACCTTC. Amino acid sequence: CSVEGQNYGYTF. The full variable domain, rest sourced from reference TRBV29-1 and TRBJ1-2, is SAVISQKPSRDICQRGTSLTIQCQVDSQVTMMFWYRQQPGQSLTLIATANQGSEATYESGFVIDKFPISRPNLTFSTLTVSNMSPEDSSIYLCSVEGQNYGYTFGSGTRLTVV.

This chain connects TRBV4-3 to TRBJ1-6; D is possibly TRBD1 (5 bases). This CDR3 region has 17 residues. V was clipped by 0 bases and J by 0 bases, with 9 bases between them. Germline CDR1 LGHNA, CDR2 YSLEER. CDR3 sequence (DNA): TGCGCCAGCAGCCAAGATCAGGGAAACTCCTATAATTCACCCCTCCACTTT. Translated, it gives CASSQDQGNSYNSPLHF.

The rearrangement joins TRBV10-2 to TRBJ1-1; D gene unclear. V was pared by 10 bases and J by 7 bases, with 10 bases between. The germline gives CDR1 WSHSY, CDR2 SAAADI. CDR3 length: 10 amino acids. This CDR3 reads CATQSGEAFF. The CDR3 bases are TGCGCCACCCAAAGTGGTGAAGCTTTCTTT.

The chain links TRBV4-3 to TRBJ2-7, with D maybe TRBD1 (6 bases). From germline, CDR1 is LGHNA and CDR2 YSLEER. Trimming removed 3 bases at V and 2 bases at J, with 11 bases between. This CDR3 is 14 amino acids long. The CDR3: CASSHARDTYEQYF. CDR3 nucleotides: TGCGCCAGCAGCCATGCCCGGGACACCTACGAGCAGTACTTC.

This clone was observed many times. V and J are TRBV28 and TRBJ2-7, with D hard to call. The CDR3 is 14 residues long. Trimming shortened V by 4 bases and J by 0 bases, and 10 bases separated the two germline ends. Germline V gives CDR1 MDHEN, CDR2 SYDVKM. CDR3 amino acids: CASSWSPSSYEQYF. The CDR3 DNA is TGTGCCAGCAGTTGGTCCCCGAGCTCCTACGAGCAGTACTTC.

The V call is TRBV5-6, the J call TRBJ1-5; 9 bases agree with TRBD1. Looked up from germline, CDR1 is SGHDT and CDR2 is YYEEEE. The CDR3 runs 17 residues. V was clipped by 3 bases and J by 4 bases; unmatched bases: 11. CDR3 in amino acids: CASSWGQGTGLNQPQHF. CDR3 coding DNA: TGTGCCAGCAGCTGGGGCCAAGGGACAGGGCTGAATCAGCCCCAGCATTTT.

The chain recombines TRBV5-1 with TRBJ2-5, with 14 bases lining up with TRBD2. The CDR3 totals 17 residues. Trimming took 2 bases from V and 3 from J; bases not matched to a gene: 6. Germline loops: CDR1 SGHRS, CDR2 YFSETQ. Here the CDR3 DNA reads TGCGCCAGCAGCTTCGGACTAGCGGGGGGATATAAAGAGACCCAGTACTTC. Encoded protein: CASSFGLAGGYKETQYF.

The chain is built from TRBV19 and TRBJ1-5; D possibly corresponds to TRBD1 (6 bases). V dropped 1 base and J dropped 2 bases, with 9 bases sitting between them. CDR3 size: 15 residues. CDR1 LNHDA and CDR2 SQIVND come from the germline V gene (reference sequence). CDR3 sequence reads: CASSIVGGRNQPQHF. The CDR3, as DNA: TGTGCCAGTAGTATAGTAGGGGGTCGCAATCAGCCCCAGCATTTT.

This clone appeared a few times. The chain combines TRBV29-1 with TRBJ2-1; 7 positions match TRBD2. CDR1 SQVTM and CDR2 ANQGSEA come from the germline V gene. Trimming at V came to 6 bases and at J to 7 bases, leaving 9 bases not matched to a gene. The CDR3 length is 13 residues. CDR3 amino acids: CSVLAGSENEQFF. The CDR3 bases are TGCAGCGTGTTAGCGGGTAGTGAAAATGAGCAGTTCTTC.

V usage is TRBV4-1 and J usage is TRBJ2-2; 7 bases are a match to TRBD1. Germline-derived CDR1 and CDR2 are MGHRA and YSYEKL. With V trimmed by 7 bases and J by 6 bases, 11 bases remained unmatched. This CDR3 spans 15 amino acids. CDR3 residues: CASKTDRVMAGELFF. DNA of the CDR3: TGCGCCAGCAAAACTGACAGGGTTATGGCCGGGGAGCTGTTTTTT.

V usage is TRBV19 and J usage is TRBJ2-5; D is ambiguous. Germline assignment: CDR1 LNHDA and CDR2 SQIVND (reference sequence). The CDR3 loop spans 11 amino acids. V lost 6 bases and J 0 bases, leaving 2 bases between the germline ends. CDR3 DNA: TGTGCCAGTAGGAACCAAGAGACCCAGTACTTC. Translation gives CASRNQETQYF.

The CDR3 coding sequence is TGCGCCAGCAGCCAAATAGGGGGTTTGAACACTGAAGCTTTCTTT. It codes for CASSQIGGLNTEAFF. This sequence joins TRBV4-1 and TRBJ1-1, with TRBD1 as a possible D gene (6 bases). Germline CDR1 reads MGHRA; CDR2 reads YSYEKL. The CDR3 loop spans 15 amino acids. V lost 2 bases, J lost 0 bases, and 10 bases lay in between.

This clone was detected ten times or more. The CDR3 DNA reads as TGTGCCAGCAGCTTGGAACAAGTAGCGGGAGGGCAGGACAATGAGCAGTTCTTC. Its translation: CASSLEQVAGGQDNEQFF. This rearrangement joins TRBV7-3 to TRBJ2-1; the match to TRBD2 covers 11 bases. The CDR3 is 18 amino acids. CDR1 is SGHTA and CDR2 is FQGTGA in the germline V gene. The V gene end was trimmed by 3 bases and the J gene end by 5 bases; junction bases not matched to a gene: 12. The whole variable domain, filled in from reference TRBV7-3 and TRBJ2-1, reads GAGVSQTPSNKVTEKGKYVELRCDPISGHTALYWYRQSLGQGPEFLIYFQGTGAADDSGLPNDRFFAVRPEGSVSTLKIQRTERGDSAVYLCASSLEQVAGGQDNEQFFGPGTRLTVL.

This clone was seen a few times. The chain carries TRBV19 and TRBJ2-1; possible D gene TRBD2, 6 bases. CDR3 size: 15 residues. CDR1 and CDR2 from the germline V gene are LNHDA and SQIVND (reference sequence). V shed 5 bases and J shed 3 bases, with 14 bases lying between them. The CDR3 protein is CASSEGLNGYNEQFF. The DNA of the CDR3 is TGTGCCAGTAGTGAGGGACTGAATGGCTACAATGAGCAGTTCTTC.

The chain recombines TRBV19 with TRBJ1-2, with a weak D call TRBD1 (5 bases). V was cut by 3 bases and J by 5 bases, with 7 bases left in between. This CDR3 has 12 amino acids. Germline values: CDR1 LNHDA, CDR2 SQIVND (reference sequence). The CDR3 region has the DNA TGTGCCAGTAGTATGGGGCCTTATGGCTACACCTTC. This codes for CASSMGPYGYTF.

The chain combines TRBV27 with TRBJ1-6; no definite D call. V was pared by 1 base and J by 10 bases, with 5 bases between. The CDR3 sequence is 12 residues long. The germline V gene has CDR1 MNHEY and CDR2 SMNVEV (reference sequence). This CDR3 is CASSLWGSPLHF. The CDR3 nucleotides are TGTGCCAGCAGTTTATGGGGATCACCCCTCCACTTT.

This rearrangement joins TRBV14 to TRBJ2-5; D is uncertain. Germline V lookup: CDR1 SGHDN, CDR2 FVKESK. The CDR3 sequence is 11 residues long. Trimming removed 0 bases from V and 5 bases from J, with 1 base in between. The CDR3: CASSQDETQYF. CDR3 DNA: TGTGCCAGCAGCCAAGATGAGACCCAGTACTTC.

The chain uses TRBV6-4 and TRBJ1-1; D unclear. Germline lookup yields CDR1 MRHNA and CDR2 SNTAGT. The CDR3 is 13 amino acids. V was cut by 3 bases and J by 1 base, with 6 bases left in between. DNA of the CDR3: TGTGCCAGCAGTGAGGACGGGAACACTGAAGCTTTCTTT. Translating gives CASSEDGNTEAFF.

The V call is TRBV7-9, the J call TRBJ2-3, with 7 bases lining up with TRBD2. CDR1 is SEHNR, CDR2 FQNEAQ, per germline (reference sequence). The CDR3 extends over 18 amino acids. V lost 2 bases, J lost 0 bases, and 11 bases stayed unmatched. CDR3 loop: CASSLIEGGRASTDTQYF. Here the CDR3 DNA reads TGTGCCAGCAGCTTAATAGAGGGTGGGAGGGCCAGCACAGATACGCAGTATTTT.